This T cell receptor (beta chain) is from a study of blood T cells in healthy people across ages. Combining a sample-barcoded 5' primer with a J-beta primer mix, a second PCR ran for roughly 7 to 12 cycles. TCRdb recomputed calls from the 5' RACE reads with MiXCR, one row per CDR3 protein. This table has 1,100,000 or so distinct CDR3 sequences, 40% to 45% appearing once. CDR1 LGHDT and CDR2 YNNKEL come from the germline V gene (reference sequence). The CDR3 length is 15 residues. V gave up 3 bases and J gave up 10 bases, with 21 bases separating them. Specimen: blood. This clonotype originated in a woman between 55 and 75 years old in good health. The chain joins TRBV3-1 to TRBJ2-5; D not resolved. CDR3 region: CASSHILVTADGQYF. The CDR3 DNA sequence: TGTGCCAGCAGCCACATTCTCGTGACCGCGGATGGCCAGTACTTC.